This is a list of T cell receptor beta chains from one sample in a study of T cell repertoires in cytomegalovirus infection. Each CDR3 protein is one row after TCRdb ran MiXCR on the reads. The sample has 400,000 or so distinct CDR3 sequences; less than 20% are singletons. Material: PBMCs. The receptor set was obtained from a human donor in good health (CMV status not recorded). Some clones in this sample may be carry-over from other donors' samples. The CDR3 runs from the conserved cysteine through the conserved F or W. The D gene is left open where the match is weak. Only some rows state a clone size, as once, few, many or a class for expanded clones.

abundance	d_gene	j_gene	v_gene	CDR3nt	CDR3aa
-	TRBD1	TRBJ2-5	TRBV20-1	TGCAGTGGTATTGGAACAGGGGAGAAGCAAGAGACCCAGTACTTC	CSGIGTGEKQETQYF
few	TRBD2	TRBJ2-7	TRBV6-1	TGTGCCAGCAGTGAACGCCCGGGACTAGCGGGGGGACACTACGAGCAGTACTTC	CASSERPGLAGGHYEQYF
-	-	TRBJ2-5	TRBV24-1	TGTGCCACCAGTGATGCCGTGGGGTACCAAGAGACCCAGTACTTC	CATSDAVGYQETQYF
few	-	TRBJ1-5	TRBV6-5	TGTGCCAGCAGTTACTCATTTGAGTATCAGCCCCAGCATTTT	CASSYSFEYQPQHF
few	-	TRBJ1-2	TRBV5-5	TGTGCCAGCAGCTTGATGGAGGGGACCACGACCTATGGCTACACCTTC	CASSLMEGTTTYGYTF
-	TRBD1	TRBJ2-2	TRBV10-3	TGTGCCATCAGGGGACAGGGGGCCAGCACCGGGGAGCTGTTTTTT	CAIRGQGASTGELFF
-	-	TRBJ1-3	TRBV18	TGTGCCAGCTTCGAAGAGCTCGCTGGAAACACCATATATTTT	CASFEELAGNTIYF
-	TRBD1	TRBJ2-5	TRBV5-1	TGCGCCAGCAGCTTGGGGACAGGGGACCAAGAGACCCAGTACTTC	CASSLGTGDQETQYF
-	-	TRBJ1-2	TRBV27	TGTGCCAGCAGTGACACCCTTTCAGGGACCCGGAACTATGGCTACACCTTC	CASSDTLSGTRNYGYTF
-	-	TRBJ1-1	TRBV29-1	TGCAGCGTTGAAGACCAACAGAACACTGAAGCTTTCTTT	CSVEDQQNTEAFF
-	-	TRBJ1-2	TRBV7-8	TGTGCCAGCAGCTCCGGGGCCCGCTATGGCTACACCTTC	CASSSGARYGYTF
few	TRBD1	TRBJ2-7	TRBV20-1	TGCAGTGGCATTTCGAGGGGACAGTGGGTTAAGCAGTACTTC	CSGISRGQWVKQYF
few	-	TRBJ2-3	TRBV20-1	TGCAGTGCGCCCCCGCAGGGAGGCACAGATACGCAGTATTTT	CSAPPQGGTDTQYF
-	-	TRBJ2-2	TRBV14	TGTGCCAGCAGCCAGGGAGAGCGGTCCACCGGGGAGCTGTTTTTT	CASSQGERSTGELFF
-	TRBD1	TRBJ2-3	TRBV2	TGTGCCAGCAGTAGACAGGGCCCCACAGATACGCAGTATTTT	CASSRQGPTDTQYF